The sequence of this T cell receptor (beta chain) was determined in a study of T cell responses to AZD1222 COVID-19 vaccine. Assay used: immunoSEQ multiplex PCR; TCRdb lists only in-frame clones, some missing. The top ten clones hold less than 9.5% of a sample with roughly 100,000 clones, 80% to 90% of them seen once. The CDR3 is 17 residues long. Germline V CDR1 and CDR2: MNHEY, SMNVEV (reference sequence). After removal of 4 bases from V and 4 bases from J, the junction contained 6 bases not matched to a gene. The chain carries TRBV27 and TRBJ1-6; 11 bases line up with TRBD1. The specimen was peripheral blood, collected on day 0 of AZD1222 vaccination. The sequence came from an adult in good health. The CDR3 sequence: CASSSYGTGGYNSPLHF. The CDR3 DNA reads as TGTGCCAGCAGTTCATACGGGACAGGGGGATATAATTCACCCCTCCACTTT.